The clone carrying this T cell receptor beta chain appeared a few times. This entry is derived from a study of patients and donors after allogeneic stem cell transplantation. TCRdb re-derived calls from the RT-PCR reads in MiXCR, one entry per CDR3 protein. There are about 210,000 distinct CDR3 sequences in the sample; around 40% occur only once, and more than 9% lies in the top ten. Germline CDR1 and CDR2: MGHRA and YSYEKL. This CDR3 is 13 amino acids long. Between the trimmed V and J ends, which lost 2 bases and 6 bases, there was a span of 10 bases. Sample: blood, either unsorted or a sorted T cell fraction (not recorded which). This clonotype was obtained from a human donor who was either an allogeneic HSCT recipient or a stem cell or donor lymphocyte infusion donor (not recorded which). It is not recorded whose cells these are; they may come from a transplant donor. V and J are TRBV4-1 and TRBJ1-2, with a weak D call TRBD1 (6 bases). The CDR3 spells CASSQRQAHGYTF. The CDR3 nucleotides are TGCGCCAGCAGCCAAAGACAGGCGCATGGCTACACCTTC.